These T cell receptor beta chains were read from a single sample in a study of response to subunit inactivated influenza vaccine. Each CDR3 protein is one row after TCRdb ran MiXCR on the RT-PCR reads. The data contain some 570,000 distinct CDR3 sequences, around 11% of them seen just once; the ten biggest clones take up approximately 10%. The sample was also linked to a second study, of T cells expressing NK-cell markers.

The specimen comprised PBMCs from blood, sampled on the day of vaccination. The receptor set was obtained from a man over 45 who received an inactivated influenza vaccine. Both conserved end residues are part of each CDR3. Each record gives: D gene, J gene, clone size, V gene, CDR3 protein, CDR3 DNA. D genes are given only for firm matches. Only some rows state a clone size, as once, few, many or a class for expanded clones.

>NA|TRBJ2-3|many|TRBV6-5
CASSYGQVADTQYF
TGTGCCAGCAGTTATGGGCAGGTAGCAGATACGCAGTATTTT
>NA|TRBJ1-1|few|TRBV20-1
CSARRSGMNTEAFF
TGCAGTGCTAGGAGGTCGGGGATGAACACTGAAGCTTTCTTT
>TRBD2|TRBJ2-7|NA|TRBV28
CASSFVAGFYEQYF
TGTGCCAGCAGTTTTGTAGCGGGATTTTACGAGCAGTACTTC
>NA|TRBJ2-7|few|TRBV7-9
CLVGTYEQYF
TGCTTAGTGGGGACCTACGAGCAGTACTTC
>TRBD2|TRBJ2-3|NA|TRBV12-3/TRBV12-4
CASRTRTSGGATDTQYF
TGTGCCAGCAGGACTCGCACTAGCGGGGGGGCAACAGATACGCAGTATTTT
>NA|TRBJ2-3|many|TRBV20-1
CSAYGGGSTDTQYF
TGCAGTGCCTACGGAGGCGGGAGCACAGATACGCAGTATTTT
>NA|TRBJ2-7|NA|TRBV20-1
CSGYWTDAYEQYF
TGCAGTGGGTATTGGACAGACGCCTACGAGCAGTACTTC
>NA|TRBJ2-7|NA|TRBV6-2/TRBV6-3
CASSYQRKPYEQYF
TGTGCCAGCAGTTACCAGCGGAAACCCTACGAGCAGTACTTC
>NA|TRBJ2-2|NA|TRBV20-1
CSARDTGTGELFF
TGCAGTGCTAGAGATACAGGAACCGGGGAGCTGTTTTTT
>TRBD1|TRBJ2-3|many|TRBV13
CASSLRTGVRRDTQYF
TGTGCCAGCAGCTTAAGGACAGGGGTCAGGAGAGATACGCAGTATTTT
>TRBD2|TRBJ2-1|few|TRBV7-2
CASRLAGYYNEQFF
TGTGCCAGCAGACTAGCGGGGTACTACAATGAGCAGTTCTTC
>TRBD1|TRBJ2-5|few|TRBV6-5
CASSLTGQSQETQYF
TGTGCCAGCAGTTTAACGGGACAGTCACAAGAGACCCAGTACTTC
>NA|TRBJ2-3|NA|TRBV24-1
CATSAVGLSTDTQYF
TGTGCCACCAGTGCGGTGGGGCTCAGCACAGATACGCAGTATTTT
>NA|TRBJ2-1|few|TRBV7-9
CASSNKGGSYNEQFF
TGTGCCAGCAGCAACAAGGGGGGCTCCTACAATGAGCAGTTCTTC
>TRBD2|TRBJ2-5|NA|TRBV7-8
CASSLALAAGEGQETQYF
TGTGCCAGCAGCTTAGCCCTCGCAGCGGGAGAGGGCCAAGAGACCCAGTACTTC
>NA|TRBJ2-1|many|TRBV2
CARTDSSYNEQFF
TGTGCCAGGACGGATAGCTCCTACAATGAGCAGTTCTTC
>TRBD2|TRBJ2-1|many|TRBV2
CASMGLNYNEQFF
TGTGCCAGCATGGGACTAAACTACAATGAGCAGTTCTTC
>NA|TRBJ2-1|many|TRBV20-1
CSAKEGSVNNEQFF
TGCAGTGCTAAGGAAGGTTCGGTAAACAATGAGCAGTTCTTC